Sequencing of this T cell receptor (beta chain) was carried out in a study of CD4 and CD8 cells across lung adenocarcinoma regions. TCRdb analysed the PCR reads with MiXCR anew, one entry per CDR3 protein. Among roughly 19,000 distinct CDR3 sequences listed, about half were seen once. The CDR3 loop spans 14 amino acids. Germline CDR1 reads MNHEY; CDR2 reads SMNVEV (reference sequence). The receptor's source is a female donor with lung adenocarcinoma. The CD4 and CD8 labels of this study may be unreliable. This rearrangement joins TRBV27 to TRBJ2-1; TRBD1 matches at 7 bases. With the DNA end fitting TRBJ2-7 better, the J assignment may be wrong. Sequenced material: CD8+ T cells from the center of a lung tumor. The CDR3: CASSQTGNLYEQYF. For the CDR3, the DNA is TGTGCCAGCAGCCAGACAGGGAATCTCTACGAGCAGTACTTC.